This entry lists 13 T cell receptor beta chains sequenced from one sample in a study of blood T cells in healthy people across ages. Alongside a J-beta primer mix, a sample-barcoded 5' primer served in a second PCR lasting about 7 to 11 cycles. TCRdb redid the calling of the 5' RACE reads with MiXCR, one entry per CDR3 protein. The data contain hundreds of thousands of distinct CDR3 sequences, about 47% of them seen just once; the ten biggest clones take up about a sixth. The specimen was blood. The receptors shown here come from an elderly man in good health.

The chain is built from TRBV20-1 and TRBJ2-2; 9 bases line up with TRBD2. After removal of 4 bases from V and 2 bases from J, the junction contained 2 bases not matched to a gene. The CDR3 sequence is 14 residues long. Germline V gene sequence: CDR1 DFQATT, CDR2 SNEGSKA (reference sequence). This CDR3 is CSATTSGNTGELFF. CDR3 DNA: TGCAGTGCTACGACTAGCGGAAACACCGGGGAGCTGTTTTTT.

On this clonotype: A single base separates this from a much larger clone, so it may be a read error. The chain joins TRBV5-1 to TRBJ2-4, with a weak D call TRBD1 (6 bases). Near its end, the DNA agrees better with TRBJ2-7, so the J call may be wrong. Germline V lookup: CDR1 SGHRS, CDR2 YFSETQ. The CDR3 totals 15 residues. The CDR3 sequence: CASSLDGTPAYEQYF. DNA for the CDR3: TGCGCCAGCAGCTTGGACGGGACACCAGCCTACGAGCAGTACTTC.

The rearrangement joins TRBV2 to TRBJ2-5, with D possibly TRBD2 on 5 matching bases. The CDR3 extends over 13 amino acids. Germline CDR1 and CDR2: SNHLY and FYNNEI. The germline V and J ends were trimmed by 5 bases and 2 bases, with 9 bases remaining between them. CDR3 in amino acids: CASSWTLQETQYF. CDR3 nucleotide sequence: TGTGCCAGCAGTTGGACTTTACAAGAGACCCAGTACTTC.

This clonotype was seen at least ten times. The V call is TRBV2, the J call TRBJ2-1, with 8 nucleotides matching TRBD2. Germline V gives CDR1 SNHLY, CDR2 FYNNEI. The CDR3 extends over 15 amino acids. The J segment lost 3 bases and the V segment lost 1 base, leaving 2 bases of the junction unmatched. The CDR3 loop is CASSEELADYNEQFF. CDR3 DNA sequence: TGTGCCAGCAGTGAAGAACTAGCGGACTACAATGAGCAGTTCTTC.

The V gene is TRBV5-1, the J gene TRBJ2-2, with D possibly TRBD2 on 6 matching bases. V was trimmed by 1 base and J by 7 bases, leaving 17 bases between them. This CDR3 region has 16 residues. Germline V gene data show CDR1 as SGHRS and CDR2 as YFSETQ. CDR3 nucleotide sequence: TGCGCCAGCAGCTTGATGGTAGCGGCGATCAGCGGGGAGCTGTTTTTT. Protein: CASSLMVAAISGELFF.

The chain recombines TRBV7-9 with TRBJ1-5; 8 bases match TRBD1. Germline lookup yields CDR1 SEHNR and CDR2 FQNEAQ (reference sequence). This CDR3 contains 17 residues. V was clipped by 4 bases and J by 7 bases; unmatched bases: 15. The CDR3 DNA sequence: TGTGCCAGCAGCTCCACTCCATTCTTCAGGGGGCAACAGCCCCAGCATTTT. Its protein is CASSSTPFFRGQQPQHF.

J is TRBJ2-2 and V is TRBV4-3, with 7 bases lining up with TRBD1. Looked up from germline, CDR1 is LGHNA and CDR2 is YSLEER. After removal of 4 bases from V and 5 bases from J, the junction contained 10 bases not matched to a gene. CDR3 length: 16 residues. The CDR3 bases are TGCGCCAGCAGCCGAGAGACAGGGCTCGGGACCGGGGAGCTGTTTTTT. Translating it yields CASSRETGLGTGELFF.

J is TRBJ2-6 and V is TRBV2; D uncertain. Germline V gene data show CDR1 as SNHLY and CDR2 as FYNNEI. The CDR3 has 14 amino acids. The V and J ends lost 6 bases and 0 bases respectively, with 6 bases between them. CDR3 DNA: TGTGCCAGCAGGAGGCCCTCTGGGGCCAACGTCCTGACTTTC. Its protein is CASRRPSGANVLTF.

This clonotype was seen many times. The chain uses TRBV24-1 and TRBJ2-5; 8 bases match TRBD1. The germline V gene encodes CDR1 KGHDR and CDR2 SFDVKD. The V and J ends lost 4 bases and 4 bases, in that order; junction bases with no gene match: 4. The CDR3 has 14 amino acids. The CDR3 DNA is TGTGCCACCAGTGACCCCGGACAGGGAGAGACCCAGTACTTC. Its protein is CATSDPGQGETQYF.

The CDR3 bases are TGTGCCAGCAGCGATGAGGGCAGAGAGCAGTACTTC. This gives the protein CASSDEGREQYF. The chain joins TRBV9 to TRBJ2-7, with D maybe TRBD2 (5 bases). Germline assignment: CDR1 SGDLS and CDR2 YYNGEE. V was trimmed by 3 bases and J by 7 bases, leaving 11 bases between them. The CDR3 consists of 12 residues.

The genes are TRBV4-2 and TRBJ2-5; D unresolved. Germline lookup yields CDR1 LGHNA and CDR2 YNFKEQ. V was trimmed by 4 bases and J by 0 bases, leaving 9 bases between them. This CDR3 is built from 14 residues. The CDR3 here is CASSPVKYQETQYF. The CDR3 bases are TGTGCCAGCAGCCCCGTCAAGTACCAAGAGACCCAGTACTTC.

This clonotype was picked up a small number of times. The chain uses TRBV18 and TRBJ2-1, with D hard to call. Germline-derived CDR1 and CDR2 are KGHSH and LQKENI. The CDR3 covers 12 residues. The V end was cut by 3 bases, the J end by 6 bases, with 6 bases between. CDR3 DNA: TGTGCCAGCTCACCGGGCAGCAATGAGCAGTTCTTC. The encoded protein is CASSPGSNEQFF.

This chain uses TRBV28 with TRBJ2-7; D possibly corresponds to TRBD1 (6 bases). This CDR3 is built from 15 residues. Trimming cost V 5 bases and J 3 bases, with 17 bases left between them. Germline CDR1 and CDR2: MDHEN and SYDVKM. The CDR3 nucleotides are TGTGCCAGCAGTGACGGCCGGACAGCCCTCTACGAGCAGTACTTC. Translation gives CASSDGRTALYEQYF.